The 26 T cell receptor beta chains given below trace back to one sample, sequenced in a study of regulatory T cells in long-lasting Graves disease. Relying on iRepertoire HTBI primers and Arm-PCR of CDR3 regions, the team built TCR beta libraries. TCRdb fed the multiplex PCR reads into MiXCR, producing one record per CDR3 protein. In the table there are about 470,000 distinct CDR3 sequences, roughly 21% of which are singletons. Time point reported: persistent/refractory GD, antithyroid drugs over 5 years with positive TRAb. RNA isolated from PBMCs was used to make the TCR library. The starting material was peripheral blood mononuclear cells (PBMCs), obtained when the disease was refractory, from a patient treated with antithyroid drugs. The origin of the receptors is a female donor with Graves disease.

The table lists this clonotype with many counts. The chain uses TRBV6-5 and TRBJ2-5; D gene unclear. There are 14 residues in the CDR3. V was trimmed by 2 bases and J by 0 bases, leaving 7 bases between them. CDR1 and CDR2 from the germline V gene are MNHEY and SVGAGI. CDR3 amino acids: CASSYGVDQETQYF. The DNA for the CDR3 is TGTGCCAGCAGTTACGGAGTAGACCAAGAGACCCAGTACTTC.

This clonotype was seen repeatedly, ten times or more. The chain has TRBV28 and TRBJ2-2; D possibly matches TRBD1 or TRBD2 (6 bases each). The germline CDR1 and CDR2 sequences are MDHEN and SYDVKM. Trimming cost V 11 bases and J 4 bases, with 14 bases left between them. CDR3 size: 13 residues. CDR3 sequence: CAAGGGSTGELFF. The CDR3 nucleotides are TGTGCCGCCGGGGGCGGTAGCACCGGGGAGCTGTTTTTT.

This clonotype was seen at least ten times. V is TRBV2 and J is TRBJ1-2; possible D gene TRBD1, 5 bases. The CDR3 is 15 amino acids. Trimming took 7 bases from V and 2 from J, leaving 17 bases between them. CDR1 and CDR2 from the germline V gene are SNHLY and FYNNEI. The CDR3 sequence: CASNSLDRLNYGYTF. The CDR3 DNA reads as TGTGCCAGCAACTCGTTAGACAGACTGAACTATGGCTACACCTTC.

This clonotype was seen more than once but under ten times. The chain has TRBV19 and TRBJ1-1; D unresolved. Germline values: CDR1 LNHDA, CDR2 SQIVND (reference sequence). There are 15 residues in the CDR3. Trimming removed 4 bases at V and 0 bases at J, with 12 bases between. The DNA for the CDR3 is TGTGCCAGTAGTACCGGTTGGGTTGTGAACACTGAAGCTTTCTTT. Protein sequence: CASSTGWVVNTEAFF.

This clonotype was counted ten times or more. This rearrangement joins TRBV15 to TRBJ1-1, with 7 bases lining up with TRBD1. CDR1 is LNHNV and CDR2 is YYDKDF in the germline V gene (reference sequence). V was pared by 5 bases and J by 3 bases, with 6 bases of the junction left unmatched. The CDR3 consists of 14 residues. CDR3 DNA: TGTGCCACCAGCCCACCAGGGGGTTACACTGAAGCTTTCTTT. Translated: CATSPPGGYTEAFF.

This clonotype was found many times. V and J are TRBV3-1 and TRBJ2-5; the D is unclear. The V gene lost 2 bases and the J gene lost 4 bases, with 5 bases spanning the gap. The CDR3 length is 12 residues. Germline V lookup: CDR1 LGHDT, CDR2 YNNKEL (reference sequence). The CDR3 spells CASSQSGETQYF. The CDR3 coding sequence is TGTGCCAGCAGCCAATCGGGAGAGACCCAGTACTTC.

The sample holds many counts of this clonotype. This chain connects TRBV27 to TRBJ2-7; the D gene is possibly TRBD2 (6 bases). The CDR3 covers 14 residues. V was shortened by 8 bases and J by 3 bases, with 17 bases between the two germline ends. Germline CDR1 reads MNHEY; CDR2 reads SMNVEV (reference sequence). The CDR3 is CASRSNPGSYEQYF. DNA for the CDR3: TGTGCCAGCCGCTCAAATCCCGGGAGCTACGAGCAGTACTTC.

Ten or more counts support this clonotype. This CDR3 reads CASSPGQGNEAFF. The CDR3 nucleotides are TGTGCCAGCAGCCCGGGACAGGGGAATGAAGCTTTCTTT. This chain joins TRBV13 and TRBJ1-1; 10 nucleotides align to TRBD1. V trimming: 5 bases; J trimming: 7 bases; junction bases outside the gene matches: 4. Germline-derived CDR1 and CDR2 are PRHDT and FYEKMQ (reference sequence). CDR3 length: 13 residues.

The chain combines TRBV5-1 with TRBJ1-3; 9 bases map to TRBD1. J lost 0 bases, V lost 4 bases, and 8 bases had no gene match. The CDR3 totals 17 residues. Germline V gene data show CDR1 as SGHRS and CDR2 as YFSETQ. Written as DNA, the CDR3 is TGCGCCAGCAGCCGAAGCCGGGACAGGGCCTCTGGAAACACCATATATTTT. It yields the protein CASSRSRDRASGNTIYF.

This clonotype was seen ten or more times. The chain uses TRBV6-1 and TRBJ2-5; TRBD1 agrees at 7 bases. CDR1 is MNHNS and CDR2 is SASEGT in the germline V gene. The V and J ends lost 4 bases and 4 bases, in that order; junction bases with no gene match: 6. The length of the CDR3 is 14 residues. The CDR3 loop is CASSGMGTAETQYF. The CDR3, as DNA: TGTGCCAGCAGTGGAATGGGGACAGCAGAGACCCAGTACTTC.

At least ten counts were recorded for this clonotype. V and J are TRBV2 and TRBJ2-7, with TRBD1 identical over 8 bases. The CDR3 runs to 15 residues. The V segment lost 1 base and the J segment 3 bases; nucleotides outside the gene matches: 5. Germline V gene sequence: CDR1 SNHLY, CDR2 FYNNEI. CDR3 nucleotides: TGTGCCAGCAGTGAAGGGGGGGACAGGCTCTACGAGCAGTACTTC. Amino acids: CASSEGGDRLYEQYF.

This clonotype was seen repeatedly, ten times or more. J is TRBJ2-5 and V is TRBV20-1, with D perhaps matching TRBD1 (5 bases). V lost 0 bases and J 7 bases, leaving 15 bases between the germline ends. This CDR3 is built from 14 residues. The V gene's germline CDR1 is DFQATT and CDR2 SNEGSKA (reference sequence). The CDR3 DNA sequence: TGCAGTGCTAGAGATCGAGGTCGTCAGGGGACCCAGTACTTC. Residues: CSARDRGRQGTQYF.

The sample holds a few counts of this clonotype. The CDR3 reads CASSQFRGLDEQYF. DNA of the CDR3: TGTGCCAGCAGCCAATTCAGGGGGTTGGACGAGCAGTACTTC. The chain has TRBV14 and TRBJ2-7, with 7 positions matching TRBD1. V lost 2 bases and J lost 5; bases outside the gene matches: 6. Germline V gives CDR1 SGHDN, CDR2 FVKESK. The CDR3 runs to 14 residues.

As to this clonotype: With a much larger clone just one base away, this may be a read error. The V call is TRBV5-1, the J call TRBJ1-1; 7 bases align to TRBD1. This CDR3 has 16 residues. Trimming cost V 4 bases and J 6 bases; bases outside gene matches: 15. CDR1 and CDR2 (germline): SGHRS, YFSETQ. CDR3 nucleotides: TGCGCCAGCAGCCTCCGGGTTATAGGGGGCGAACCTGAAGCTTTCTTT. Protein: CASSLRVIGGEPEAFF.

This clonotype occurred a few times. The DNA for the CDR3 is TGTGCCAGCAGTTCAGCGGAACGTTATCAGCCCCAGCATTTT. This sequence encodes CASSSAERYQPQHF. The chain joins TRBV27 to TRBJ1-5; no reliable D call. Trimming shortened V by 4 bases and J by 5 bases, and 12 bases separated the two germline ends. There are 14 residues in the CDR3. Germline V gives CDR1 MNHEY, CDR2 SMNVEV (reference sequence).

This clonotype came up many times. The genes are TRBV11-1 and TRBJ1-4; a possible D gene is TRBD1 (6 bases). The CDR3 contains 16 residues. V gave up 5 bases and J gave up 4 bases, with 17 bases separating them. The V gene's germline CDR1 is SGHAT and CDR2 FQDESV (reference sequence). This CDR3 reads CASSVRLGGLNEKLFF. As DNA, the CDR3 is TGTGCCAGCAGCGTCCGACTCGGGGGCCTTAATGAAAAACTGTTTTTT.

The table lists this clonotype with a few counts. The V gene is TRBV7-2, the J gene TRBJ2-5, with D possibly being TRBD1 or TRBD2 (6 bases each). From germline, CDR1 is SGHTA and CDR2 FQGNSA. With 1 base removed from V and 1 base from J, the gap between germline ends came to 16 bases. This CDR3 spans 17 amino acids. CDR3 in DNA: TGTGCCAGCAGCTTAGAATATGGGGGGCGAGGCCAAGAGACCCAGTACTTC. This gives the protein CASSLEYGGRGQETQYF.

With respect to this clonotype: The conserved final phenylalanine or tryptophan is absent from the CDR3, which likely points to a read error. The J gene is TRBJ1-2, the V gene TRBV15; D call uncertain. The germline V gene encodes CDR1 LNHNV and CDR2 YYDKDF (reference sequence). The CDR3 has 15 amino acids. With 3 bases removed from V and 8 bases from J, the gap between germline ends came to 19 bases. The CDR3, as DNA: TGTGCCACCAGCAGTGCCCTTCGGGCGGCGGTCGGCTACACCCTC. Amino acids: CATSSALRAAVGYTL.

This clonotype has ten or more counts. In nucleotides, the CDR3 is TGTGCCAGCAGTTTAAGGGGTCTGACCGGGGAGCTGTTTTTT. This sequence encodes CASSLRGLTGELFF. The J gene is TRBJ2-2, the V gene TRBV28; D is possibly TRBD1 (5 bases). This CDR3 has 14 amino acids. Trimming took 2 bases from V and 5 from J, leaving 9 bases between them. Germline assignment: CDR1 MDHEN and CDR2 SYDVKM.

This clonotype occurred many times. CDR3 nucleotide sequence: TGTGCCAGCAGTTACCTTTACAGGGACAGCAATCAGCCCCAGCATTTT. Translated, it gives CASSYLYRDSNQPQHF. The rearrangement joins TRBV6-5 to TRBJ1-5, with a tentative D call TRBD1 (6 bases). The CDR3 length is 16 residues. The ends were cut back, 2 bases at V and 1 base at J, with 12 bases in the middle. Germline V gene sequence: CDR1 MNHEY, CDR2 SVGAGI.

This clonotype came up many times. The chain links TRBV7-2 to TRBJ2-7; weak D call: TRBD1 (6 bases). Germline loops: CDR1 SGHTA, CDR2 FQGNSA. The CDR3 has 16 residues. V was shortened by 1 base and J by 0 bases, with 13 bases between the two germline ends. The CDR3 loop reads CASSLGGGPSSYEQYF. The CDR3 region has the DNA TGTGCCAGCAGCTTAGGTGGGGGCCCGAGCTCCTACGAGCAGTACTTC.

This clonotype has only a few counts. The chain employs TRBV12-3 or TRBV12-4 and TRBJ1-1; no firm D call. Trimming pared 1 base from V and 3 bases from J, leaving 12 bases between. The CDR3 extends over 15 amino acids. The CDR3: CASSLEQTPYTEAFF. The CDR3 nucleotides read TGTGCCAGCAGTTTAGAGCAGACTCCTTACACTGAAGCTTTCTTT.

This clonotype came up a few times. This chain connects TRBV29-1 to TRBJ1-1; tentatively, D is TRBD1 (6 bases). The CDR3 spans 13 residues. Trimming cost V 7 bases and J 10 bases, with 22 bases left between them. Per germline, CDR1 SQVTM and CDR2 ANQGSEA. This CDR3 reads CSAESYGGQVAFF. CDR3 coding DNA: TGCAGCGCCGAGTCTTACGGGGGGCAGGTAGCTTTCTTT.

The chain links TRBV29-1 to TRBJ2-7; 9 bases fit TRBD2. The CDR3 consists of 12 residues. Germline V CDR1 and CDR2: SQVTM, ANQGSEA. Trimming took 6 bases from V and 2 from J; bases not matched to a gene: 2. CDR3 in amino acids: CSVRLAAYEQYF. The CDR3 nucleotides read TGCAGCGTCCGACTAGCGGCCTACGAGCAGTACTTC.

This clonotype showed up many times. The chain has TRBV6-1 and TRBJ2-5, with a possible D match to TRBD2 (6 bases). CDR3 size: 15 residues. Germline lookup yields CDR1 MNHNS and CDR2 SASEGT. V was trimmed by 7 bases and J by 2 bases, leaving 17 bases between them. CDR3 loop: CASKAGNGIQETQYF. DNA for the CDR3: TGTGCCAGCAAGGCGGGGAATGGGATACAAGAGACCCAGTACTTC.

This clonotype showed up many times. V and J are TRBV2 and TRBJ1-4; tentative D call: TRBD1 (6 bases). The length of the CDR3 is 12 residues. The germline V gene has CDR1 SNHLY and CDR2 FYNNEI. Trimming pared 6 bases from V and 10 bases from J, leaving 12 bases between. CDR3 loop: CASRREGGKLFF. CDR3 nucleotide sequence: TGTGCCAGCAGACGAGAGGGGGGAAAACTGTTTTTT.